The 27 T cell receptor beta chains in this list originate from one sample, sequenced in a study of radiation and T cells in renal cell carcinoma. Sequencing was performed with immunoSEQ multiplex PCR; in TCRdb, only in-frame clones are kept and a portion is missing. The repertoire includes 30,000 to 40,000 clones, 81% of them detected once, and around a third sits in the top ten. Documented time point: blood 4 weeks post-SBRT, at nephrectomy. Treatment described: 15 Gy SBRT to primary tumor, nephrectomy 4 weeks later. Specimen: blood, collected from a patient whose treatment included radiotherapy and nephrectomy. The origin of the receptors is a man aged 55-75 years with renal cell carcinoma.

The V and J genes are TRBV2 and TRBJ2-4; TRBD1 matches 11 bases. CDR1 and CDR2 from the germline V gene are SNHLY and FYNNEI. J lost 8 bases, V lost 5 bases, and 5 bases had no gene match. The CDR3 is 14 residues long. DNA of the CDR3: TGTGCCAGCAGTCTGGACAGGGGGCCTGACATTCAGTACTTC. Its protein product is CASSLDRGPDIQYF.

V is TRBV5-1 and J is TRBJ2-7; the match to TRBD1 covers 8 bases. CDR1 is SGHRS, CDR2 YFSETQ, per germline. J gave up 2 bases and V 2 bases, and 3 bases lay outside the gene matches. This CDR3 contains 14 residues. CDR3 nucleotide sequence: TGCGCCAGCAGCTTAGGACAGGGTGCCTACGAGCAGTACTTC. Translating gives CASSLGQGAYEQYF. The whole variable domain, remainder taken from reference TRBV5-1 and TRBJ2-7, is KAGVTQTPRYLIKTRGQQVTLSCSPISGHRSVSWYQQTPGQGLQFLFEYFSETQRNKGNFPGRFSGRQFSNSRSEMNVSTLELGDSALYLCASSLGQGAYEQYFGPGTRLTVT.

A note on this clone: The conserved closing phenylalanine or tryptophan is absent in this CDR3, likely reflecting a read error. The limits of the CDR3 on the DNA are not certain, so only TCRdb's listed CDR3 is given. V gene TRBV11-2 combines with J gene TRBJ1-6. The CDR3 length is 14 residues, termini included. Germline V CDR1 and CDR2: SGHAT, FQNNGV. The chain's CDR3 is CASSRRESYSRPFI.

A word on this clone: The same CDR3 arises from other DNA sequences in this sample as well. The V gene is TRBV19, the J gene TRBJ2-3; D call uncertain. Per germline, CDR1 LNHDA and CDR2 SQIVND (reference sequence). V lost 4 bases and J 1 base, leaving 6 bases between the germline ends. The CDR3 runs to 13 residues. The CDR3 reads CASSRPGTDTQYF. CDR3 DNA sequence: TGTGCCAGTAGTAGACCGGGCACAGATACGCAGTATTTT.

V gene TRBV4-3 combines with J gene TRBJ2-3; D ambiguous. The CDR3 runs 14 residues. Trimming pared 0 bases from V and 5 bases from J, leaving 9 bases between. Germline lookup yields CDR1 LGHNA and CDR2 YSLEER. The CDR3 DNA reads TGCGCCAGCAGCCAAGAGGCCCTGGGAGATACGCAGTATTTT. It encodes CASSQEALGDTQYF.

CDR3: CASSPSGLVHEQYF. The DNA of the CDR3 is TGCGCCAGCAGCCCTAGCGGACTGGTCCACGAGCAGTACTTC. The genes are TRBV5-1 and TRBJ2-7; 7 nucleotides align to TRBD2. From germline, CDR1 is SGHRS and CDR2 YFSETQ. V lost 4 bases, J lost 5 bases, and 9 bases stayed unmatched. CDR3 size: 14 residues. Looking up the rest from reference TRBV5-1 and TRBJ2-7 gives the full variable domain: KAGVTQTPRYLIKTRGQQVTLSCSPISGHRSVSWYQQTPGQGLQFLFEYFSETQRNKGNFPGRFSGRQFSNSRSEMNVSTLELGDSALYLCASSPSGLVHEQYFGPGTRLTVT.

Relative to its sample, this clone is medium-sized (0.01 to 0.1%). CDR3 protein: CASSQSVGQVGTEAFF. The CDR3, as DNA: TGTGCCAGCAGCCAGTCGGTTGGACAGGTGGGAACTGAAGCTTTCTTT. This rearrangement joins TRBV21-1 to TRBJ1-1; the table's D call, TRBD1, has no DNA check behind it. TRBV21-1 is shown as a pseudogene. The CDR3 spans 16 residues.

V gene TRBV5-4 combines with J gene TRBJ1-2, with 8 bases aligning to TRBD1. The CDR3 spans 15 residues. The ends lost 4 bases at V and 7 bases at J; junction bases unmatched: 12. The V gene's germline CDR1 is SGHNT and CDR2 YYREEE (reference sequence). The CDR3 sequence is CASSLGGQDSAGYTF. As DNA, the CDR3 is TGTGCCAGCAGCCTAGGGGGACAGGATTCGGCTGGCTACACCTTC.

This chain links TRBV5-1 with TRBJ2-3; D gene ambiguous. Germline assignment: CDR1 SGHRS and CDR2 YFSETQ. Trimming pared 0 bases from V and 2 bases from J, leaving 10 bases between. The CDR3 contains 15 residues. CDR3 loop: CASSLGFVDTDTQYF. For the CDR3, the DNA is TGCGCCAGCAGCTTGGGATTCGTCGACACAGATACGCAGTATTTT.

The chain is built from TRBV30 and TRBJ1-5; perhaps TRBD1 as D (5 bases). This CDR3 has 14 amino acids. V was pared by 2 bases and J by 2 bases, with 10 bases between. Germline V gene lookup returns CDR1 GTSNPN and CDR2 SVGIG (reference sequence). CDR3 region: CAWSLGTGNQPQHF. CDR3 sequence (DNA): TGTGCCTGGAGTCTCGGGACGGGCAATCAGCCCCAGCATTTT.

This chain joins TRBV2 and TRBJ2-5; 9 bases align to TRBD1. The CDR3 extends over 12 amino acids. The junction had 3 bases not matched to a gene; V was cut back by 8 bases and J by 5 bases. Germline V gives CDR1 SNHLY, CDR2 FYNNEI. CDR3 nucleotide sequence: TGTGCCAGCGGGACAGGGCGGGAGACCCAGTACTTC. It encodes CASGTGRETQYF.

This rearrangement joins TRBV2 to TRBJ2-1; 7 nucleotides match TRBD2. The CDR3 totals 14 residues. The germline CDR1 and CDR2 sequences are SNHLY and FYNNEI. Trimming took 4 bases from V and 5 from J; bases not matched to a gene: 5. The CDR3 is CASSGGLGNNEQFF. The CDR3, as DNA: TGTGCCAGCAGTGGCGGACTAGGGAACAATGAGCAGTTCTTC.

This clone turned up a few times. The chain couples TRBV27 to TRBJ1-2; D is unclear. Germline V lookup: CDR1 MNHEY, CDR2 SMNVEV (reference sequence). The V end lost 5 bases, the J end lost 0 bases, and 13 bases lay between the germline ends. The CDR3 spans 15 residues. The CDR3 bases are TGTGCCAGCAGTAGAAGGGCAAATTCTAACTATGGCTACACCTTC. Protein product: CASSRRANSNYGYTF.

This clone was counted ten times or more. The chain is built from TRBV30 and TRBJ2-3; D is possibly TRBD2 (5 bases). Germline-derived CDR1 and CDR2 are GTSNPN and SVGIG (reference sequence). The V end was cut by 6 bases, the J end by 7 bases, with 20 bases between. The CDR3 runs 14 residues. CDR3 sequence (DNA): TGTGCCTGCGGAGCGGAGCCGGCTTTGTATACGCAGTATTTT. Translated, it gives CACGAEPALYTQYF.

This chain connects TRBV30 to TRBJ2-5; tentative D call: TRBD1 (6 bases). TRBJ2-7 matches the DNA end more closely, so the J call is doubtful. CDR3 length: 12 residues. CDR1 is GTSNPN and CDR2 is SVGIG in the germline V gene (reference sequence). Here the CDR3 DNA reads TGTGCCTGGACTTTGGACAGTCACGAGCAGTACTTC. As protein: CAWTLDSHEQYF.

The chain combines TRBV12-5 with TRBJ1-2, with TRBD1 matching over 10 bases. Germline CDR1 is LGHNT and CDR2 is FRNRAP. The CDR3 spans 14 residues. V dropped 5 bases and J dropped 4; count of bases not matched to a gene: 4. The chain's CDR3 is CASGRDRGPYGYTF. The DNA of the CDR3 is TGTGCTAGTGGTCGGGACAGGGGTCCCTATGGCTACACCTTC.

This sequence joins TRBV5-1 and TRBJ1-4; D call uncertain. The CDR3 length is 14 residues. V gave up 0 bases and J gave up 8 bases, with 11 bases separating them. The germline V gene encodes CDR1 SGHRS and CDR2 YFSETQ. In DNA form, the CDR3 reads TGCGCCAGCAGCTTGGGGGTGTTGGAGGAAAAACTGTTTTTT. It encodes CASSLGVLEEKLFF. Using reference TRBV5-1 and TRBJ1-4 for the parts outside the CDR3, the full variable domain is KAGVTQTPRYLIKTRGQQVTLSCSPISGHRSVSWYQQTPGQGLQFLFEYFSETQRNKGNFPGRFSGRQFSNSRSEMNVSTLELGDSALYLCASSLGVLEEKLFFGSGTQLSVL.

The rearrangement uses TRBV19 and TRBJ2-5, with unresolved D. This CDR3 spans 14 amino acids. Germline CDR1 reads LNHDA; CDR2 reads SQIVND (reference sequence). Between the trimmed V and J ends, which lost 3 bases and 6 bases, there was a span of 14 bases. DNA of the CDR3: TGTGCCAGTAGTATTGGGGTGGGGTCTCAGACCCAGTACTTC. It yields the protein CASSIGVGSQTQYF. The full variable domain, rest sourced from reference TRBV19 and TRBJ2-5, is DGGITQSPKYLFRKEGQNVTLSCEQNLNHDAMYWYRQDPGQGLRLIYYSQIVNDFQKGDIAEGYSVSREKKESFPLTVTSAQKNPTAFYLCASSIGVGSQTQYFGPGTRLLVL.

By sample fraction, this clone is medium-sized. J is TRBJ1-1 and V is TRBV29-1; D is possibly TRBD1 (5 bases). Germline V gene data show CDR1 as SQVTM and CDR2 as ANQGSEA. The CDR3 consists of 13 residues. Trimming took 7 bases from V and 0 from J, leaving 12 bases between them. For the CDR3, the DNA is TGCAGCGCCTCGACGGGACTGAACACTGAAGCTTTCTTT. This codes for CSASTGLNTEAFF.

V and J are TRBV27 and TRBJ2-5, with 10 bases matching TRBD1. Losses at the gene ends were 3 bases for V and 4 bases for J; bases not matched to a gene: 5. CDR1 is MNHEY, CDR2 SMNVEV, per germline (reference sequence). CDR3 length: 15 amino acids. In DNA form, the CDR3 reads TGTGCCAGCAGTTTGGGACAGGGGACAGGAGAGACCCAGTACTTC. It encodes CASSLGQGTGETQYF.

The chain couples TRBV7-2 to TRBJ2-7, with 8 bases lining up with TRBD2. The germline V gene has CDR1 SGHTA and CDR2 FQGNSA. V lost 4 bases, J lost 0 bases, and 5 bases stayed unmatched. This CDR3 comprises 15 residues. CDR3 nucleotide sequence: TGTGCCAGCAGCTACGTCACTAGCGGCTCCTACGAGCAGTACTTC. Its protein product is CASSYVTSGSYEQYF. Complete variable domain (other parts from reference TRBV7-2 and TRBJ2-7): GAGVSQSPSNKVTEKGKDVELRCDPISGHTALYWYRQSLGQGLEFLIYFQGNSAPDKSGLPSDRFSAERTGGSVSTLTIQRTQQEDSAVYLCASSYVTSGSYEQYFGPGTRLTVT.

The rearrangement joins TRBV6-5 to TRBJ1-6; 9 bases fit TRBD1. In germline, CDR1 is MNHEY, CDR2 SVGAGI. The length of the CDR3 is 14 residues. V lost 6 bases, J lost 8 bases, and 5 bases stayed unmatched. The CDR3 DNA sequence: TGTGCCAGCAGCAACAGGGGGCGGGATTCACCCCTCCACTTT. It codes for CASSNRGRDSPLHF.

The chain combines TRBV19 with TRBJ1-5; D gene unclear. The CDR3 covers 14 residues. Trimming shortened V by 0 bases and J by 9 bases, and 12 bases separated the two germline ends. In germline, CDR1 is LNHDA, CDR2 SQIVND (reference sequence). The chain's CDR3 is CASSIDPWWWPQHF. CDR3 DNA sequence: TGTGCCAGTAGTATAGATCCCTGGTGGTGGCCCCAGCATTTT.

The CDR3 region has the DNA TGCGCCAGCAGCGCCGACAGGGTGAACTATGGCTACACCTTC. Translated: CASSADRVNYGYTF. The J gene is TRBJ1-2, the V gene TRBV5-1, with 7 bases matching TRBD1. The V and J ends lost 4 bases and 2 bases, in that order; junction bases with no gene match: 5. Germline loops: CDR1 SGHRS, CDR2 YFSETQ. The CDR3 extends over 14 amino acids.

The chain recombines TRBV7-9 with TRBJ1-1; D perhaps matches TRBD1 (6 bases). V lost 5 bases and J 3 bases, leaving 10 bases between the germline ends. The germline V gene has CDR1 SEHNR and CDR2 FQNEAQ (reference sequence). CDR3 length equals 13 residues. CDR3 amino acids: CASSPYRDTEAFF. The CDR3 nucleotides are TGTGCCAGCAGCCCGTACAGGGACACTGAAGCTTTCTTT.

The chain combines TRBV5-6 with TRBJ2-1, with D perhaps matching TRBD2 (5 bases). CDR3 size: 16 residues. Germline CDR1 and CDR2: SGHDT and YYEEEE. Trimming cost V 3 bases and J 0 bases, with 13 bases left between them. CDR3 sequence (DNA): TGTGCCAGCAGCTCGCAAGCGGCCAGCTCCTACAATGAGCAGTTCTTC. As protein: CASSSQAASSYNEQFF.

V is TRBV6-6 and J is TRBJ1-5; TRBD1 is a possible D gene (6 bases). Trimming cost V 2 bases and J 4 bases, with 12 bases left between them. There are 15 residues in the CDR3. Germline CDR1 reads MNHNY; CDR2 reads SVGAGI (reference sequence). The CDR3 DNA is TGTGCCAGCAGTTACGGCAGGGGAGGAAATCAGCCCCAGCATTTT. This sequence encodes CASSYGRGGNQPQHF.